This record covers a single T cell receptor beta chain. Its target is unknown. The entry originates in a study of cytomegalovirus exposure and HLA in healthy donors. Study-level findings and limits: Equally common other TCR beta chains were less clonally expanded than HLA-associated ones, a later analysis found.

Vbeta (60) and Jbeta (13) primers were used in the PCR. Assay used: immunoSEQ multiplex PCR; TCRdb lists only in-frame clones, some missing. The sample contains 95,000 to 100,000 clones, about 80% of which appear only once. The CDR3 extends over 15 amino acids. J was trimmed by 5 bases and V by 7 bases; bases with no gene match: 11. CDR1 and CDR2 (germline): LNHDA, SQIVND (reference sequence). This chain connects TRBV19 to TRBJ1-1; 9 bases map to TRBD1. The receptor's source is a man aged 35 to 55 in good health and CMV-seronegative. Material: PBMCs. This CDR3 is CASTLAAGTGTEAFF. The DNA of the CDR3 is TGTGCCAGTACTCTCGCTGCCGGGACAGGGACTGAAGCTTTCTTT.